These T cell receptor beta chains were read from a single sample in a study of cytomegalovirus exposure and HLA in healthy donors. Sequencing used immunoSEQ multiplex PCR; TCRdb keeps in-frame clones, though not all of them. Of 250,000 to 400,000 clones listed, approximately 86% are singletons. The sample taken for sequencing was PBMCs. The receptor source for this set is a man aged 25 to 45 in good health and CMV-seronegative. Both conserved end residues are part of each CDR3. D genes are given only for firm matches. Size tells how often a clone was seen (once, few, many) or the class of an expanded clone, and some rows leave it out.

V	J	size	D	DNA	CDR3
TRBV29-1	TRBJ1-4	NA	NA	TGCAGCGTTGGGTTTCACAGCGGAAATGAAAAACTGTTTTTT	CSVGFHSGNEKLFF
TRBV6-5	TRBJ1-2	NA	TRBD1	TGTGCCAGCAGCCCCCCGACAGGGGGCTATGGCTACACCTTC	CASSPPTGGYGYTF
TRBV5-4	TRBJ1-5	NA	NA	TGTGCCAGCAGCCCAGGACACACTAATCAGCCCCAGCATTTT	CASSPGHTNQPQHF
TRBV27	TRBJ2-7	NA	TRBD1	TGTGCCAGCAGCCGACAGGGGGCGAAATACGAGCAGTACTTC	CASSRQGAKYEQYF
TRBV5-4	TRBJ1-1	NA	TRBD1	TGTGCCAGCAGCTGGGACAGGGGAAGTAGTGAAGCTTTCTTT	CASSWDRGSSEAFF
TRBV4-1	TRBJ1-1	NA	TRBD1	TGCGCCAGCAGCCAGGGACAGGGTGGTACTGAAGCTTTCTTT	CASSQGQGGTEAFF
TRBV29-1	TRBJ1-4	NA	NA	TGCAGCGTTGAAGATCAGTCAGGGTATGAAAAACTGTTTTTT	CSVEDQSGYEKLFF
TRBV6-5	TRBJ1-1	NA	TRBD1	TGTGCCAGCAGTACGGACAGGCTCGGAGCTTTCTTT	CASSTDRLGAFF
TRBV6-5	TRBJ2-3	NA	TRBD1	TGTGCCAGCAGCAGGGACAGGGGAGATACGCAGTATTTT	CASSRDRGDTQYF
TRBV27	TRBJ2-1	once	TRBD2	TGTGCCAGCAGTTTATTCTCTAGCGGGGGTCCTGAGCAGTTCTTC	CASSLFSSGGPEQFF
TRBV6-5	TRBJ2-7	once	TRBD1	TGTGCCAGCAGTTACCTGGACAGGGCCCACGAGCAGTACTTC	CASSYLDRAHEQYF
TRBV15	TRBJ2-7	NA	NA	TGTGCCACCAGCCTCCGCAGAGGAGGATACGAGCAGTACTTC	CATSLRRGGYEQYF
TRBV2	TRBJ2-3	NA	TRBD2	TGTGCCAGCCACGAGGGAGGAATAACCGGGACTAGCGGGGTGGTGGGTCCAGATACGCAGTATTTT	CASHEGGITGTSGVVGPDTQYF
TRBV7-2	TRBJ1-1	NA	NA	TGTGCCAGTCGGACAACGAACACTGAAGCTTTCTTT	CASRTTNTEAFF
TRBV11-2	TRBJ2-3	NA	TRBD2	TGTGCCAGCAGGTTTAGCGGGGGGAGCGCAGATACGCAGTATTTT	CASRFSGGSADTQYF
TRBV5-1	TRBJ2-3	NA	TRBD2	TGCGCCAGCAGCGCTAAGACTAGCGGGTTGGATACGCAGTATTTT	CASSAKTSGLDTQYF
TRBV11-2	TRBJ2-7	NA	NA	TGTGCCAGCAGCTTAGCCGCAGGGCCCTCCTACGAGCAGTACTTC	CASSLAAGPSYEQYF
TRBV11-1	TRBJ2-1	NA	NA	TGTGCCAGCAGCTTACGCTACGTGGGGAGTGAGCAGTTCTTC	CASSLRYVGSEQFF
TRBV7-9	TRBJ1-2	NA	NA	TGTGCCAGCAGCCCCGATGAGGGTTCCCCATCCTATGGCTACACCTTC	CASSPDEGSPSYGYTF
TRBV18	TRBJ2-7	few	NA	TGTGCCAGCTCACCTAACTACTCCTCCTACGAGCAGTACTTC	CASSPNYSSYEQYF
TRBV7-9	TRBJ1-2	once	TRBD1	TGTGCCACCCAACGGGACAGGCTCTCCTTTAACTATGGCTACACCTTC	CATQRDRLSFNYGYTF
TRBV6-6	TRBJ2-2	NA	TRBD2	TGTGCCGGTCGACGGGGGGAGTCGAGCACCGGGGAGCTGTTTTTT	CAGRRGESSTGELFF
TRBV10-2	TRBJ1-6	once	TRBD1	TGCGCCAGCAGTGTAACAGGGGGAAGTAATTCACCCCTCCACTTT	CASSVTGGSNSPLHF
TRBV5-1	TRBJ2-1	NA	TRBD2	TGCGCCAGCAGCCTGGGACTAGCGGGGGGTAATGATGAGCAGTTCTTC	CASSLGLAGGNDEQFF
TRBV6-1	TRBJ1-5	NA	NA	TGTGCCAGCAGTGAAGGACAGACAGGCCAAAATCAGCCCCAGCATTTT	CASSEGQTGQNQPQHF
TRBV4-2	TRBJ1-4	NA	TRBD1	TGTGCCAGCAGCCAAGACCGACAGGGATCTAATGAAAAACTGTTTTTT	CASSQDRQGSNEKLFF
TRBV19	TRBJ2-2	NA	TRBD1	TGTGCCAGTAGTATCATTACGCGGACAGGGGTTTATTCCGGGGAGCTGTTTTTT	CASSIITRTGVYSGELFF
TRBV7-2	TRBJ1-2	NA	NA	TGTGCCAGCAGCCGGGGGGTCGGGGACTATGGCTACACCTTC	CASSRGVGDYGYTF
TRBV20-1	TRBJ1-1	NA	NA	TGCAGTGCGAAAACGTTAGCTGAAGCTTTCTTT	CSAKTLAEAFF
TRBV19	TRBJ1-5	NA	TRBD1	TGTGCCAGTAGAAGGACAGGGCCGCAGCCCCAGCATTTT	CASRRTGPQPQHF
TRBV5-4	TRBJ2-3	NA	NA	TGTGCCAGCAGCTCCAGGGCCCCAGATACGCAGTATTTT	CASSSRAPDTQYF